The next 8 T cell receptor beta chains were all read from a single sample in a study of response to subunit inactivated influenza vaccine. In TCRdb, the RT-PCR reads were re-called with MiXCR into one record per CDR3 protein. Of 590,000 or so distinct CDR3 sequences listed, 11% to 15% were seen once; the top ten hold 7.6%. The sample was PBMCs from blood, taken less than 15 days before vaccination. These receptors came from a man aged 50 or older who received an inactivated influenza vaccine.

This clonotype showed up many times. This chain connects TRBV5-1 to TRBJ1-4; D call uncertain. The CDR3 runs to 16 residues. CDR1 and CDR2 from the germline V gene are SGHRS and YFSETQ. Trimming removed 0 bases from V and 0 bases from J, with 9 bases in between. The CDR3 DNA sequence: TGCGCCAGCAGCTTGGAGCCGGCAGCAACTAATGAAAAACTGTTTTTT. Protein product: CASSLEPAATNEKLFF.

This clonotype was detected many times. The gene calls are TRBV20-1 and TRBJ2-3; 7 nucleotides agree with TRBD1. The CDR3 is 13 residues long. V was pared by 6 bases and J by 2 bases, with 5 bases of the junction left unmatched. In germline, CDR1 is DFQATT, CDR2 SNEGSKA (reference sequence). CDR3 sequence (DNA): TGCAGTGCCGGGACAGCCAACACAGATACGCAGTATTTT. Protein sequence: CSAGTANTDTQYF.

This clonotype was seen just once. Relative to the germline gene, one junction end is altered; a read error may explain this. The genes are TRBV11-2 and TRBJ1-6; TRBD1 matches 7 bases. Germline-derived CDR1 and CDR2 are SGHAT and FQNNGV. The CDR3 runs 18 residues. This chain's CDR3 is CASSRGQRPLSLNSPFHF. The CDR3 DNA reads TGTGCCAGCAGCCGGGGACAGCGCCCGCTTTCCTTAAATTCACCCTTCCACTTT. Supplemented by reference TRBV11-2 and TRBJ1-6, the full variable domain reads EAGVAQSPRYKIIEKRQSVAFWCNPISGHATLYWYQQILGQGPKLLIQFQNNGVVDDSQLPKDRFSAERLKGVDSTLKIQPAKLEDSAVYLCASSRGQRPLSLNSPFHFGNGTRLTVT.

The rearrangement uses TRBV29-1 and TRBJ2-5; the match to TRBD1 covers 8 bases. The CDR3 runs 11 residues. Germline lookup yields CDR1 SQVTM and CDR2 ANQGSEA. V shed 6 bases and J 7 bases; nucleotides not matched to a gene: 4. The CDR3 here is CSVVTGGTQYF. CDR3 coding DNA: TGCAGCGTAGTTACAGGGGGGACCCAGTACTTC.

This clonotype was observed many times. The chain recombines TRBV9 with TRBJ2-1; 8 nucleotides align to TRBD2. The CDR3 is made up of 15 amino acids. V lost 0 bases, J lost 3 bases, and 2 bases stayed unmatched. The germline gives CDR1 SGDLS, CDR2 YYNGEE. The CDR3 bases are TGTGCCAGCAGCGTAGATACTAGCGGCTACAATGAGCAGTTCTTC. Translation: CASSVDTSGYNEQFF.

This clonotype has more than one count but fewer than ten. The chain carries TRBV5-1 and TRBJ2-7; 8 nucleotides align to TRBD2. This CDR3 is built from 14 residues. From germline, CDR1 is SGHRS and CDR2 YFSETQ. Trimming took 1 base from V and 7 from J; bases not matched to a gene: 7. The DNA for the CDR3 is TGCGCCAGCAGCTTGCGGGGGGGTTCGGGGGAGCAGTACTTC. Its protein is CASSLRGGSGEQYF.

This clonotype was picked up many times. The chain employs TRBV12-3 or TRBV12-4 and TRBJ1-1; the match to TRBD1 covers 8 bases. Trimming removed 4 bases from V and 1 base from J; junction bases left unmatched: 5. The CDR3 loop spans 15 amino acids. The DNA of the CDR3 is TGTGCCAGCAGTTCCTGGACAGGGTCGAACACTGAAGCTTTCTTT. Translating it yields CASSSWTGSNTEAFF.

This clonotype was recorded only once. The gene calls are TRBV18 and TRBJ2-1, with D tentatively TRBD1 (5 bases). V lost 0 bases and J lost 9, with 12 bases in between. The CDR3 covers 14 residues. Germline V CDR1 and CDR2: KGHSH, LQKENI. CDR3 protein: CASSPPSRVVEQFF. CDR3 coding DNA: TGTGCCAGCTCACCACCGTCCAGGGTGGTTGAGCAGTTCTTC. The full variable domain, with the rest looked up from reference TRBV18 and TRBJ2-1, is NAGVMQNPRHLVRRRGQEARLRCSPMKGHSHVYWYRQLPEEGLKFMVYLQKENIIDESGMPKERFSAEFPKEGPSILRIQQVVRGDSAAYFCASSPPSRVVEQFFGPGTRLTVL.